This T cell receptor (beta chain) was identified in a study of Ad26.COV2.S vaccination and SARS-CoV-2 variants. Regarding the study as a whole: Substantial breadth in spike-specific CD8+ and CD4+ T cell responses was reportedly seen after vaccination. Vaccinees displayed broader spike-specific TCR repertoires than placebo recipients. For non-spike TCRs, breadth in vaccine recipients resembled that in placebo recipients.

V lost 5 bases and J 10 bases, leaving 15 bases between the germline ends. This CDR3 has 14 residues. The germline V gene has CDR1 MNHEY and CDR2 SVGEGT. The sample's treatment: roughly 19 received Ad26.COV2.S at low or high dose, single or two shots; several received placebo; per-sample allocation not given. Each sample was drawn 63 days after the first injection (of vaccine or placebo). As its vector, the vaccine had Ad26, which expressed Wuhan-strain SARS-CoV-2 spike. Produced via immunoSEQ multiplex PCR; TCRdb's table is partial and in-frame only. The sample includes about 400,000 clones, roughly 85% seen only once; the top ten take roughly 7.4%. A note on this clone: What it binds is unknown.

The clonotype was recovered from a person aged 18 to 59 who received the Ad26.COV2.S COVID-19 vaccine or a placebo. This rearrangement joins TRBV6-2 or TRBV6-3 to TRBJ1-6, with TRBD1 as a possible D gene (6 bases). The material was peripheral blood, obtained in a trial of Ad26.COV2.S vaccine versus placebo. This CDR3 is CASSTRGTPSPLHF. The CDR3 DNA sequence: TGTGCCAGCAGTACCAGGGGTACACCATCACCCCTCCACTTT.